This T cell receptor (beta chain) was captured in a study of shared clonotypes between healthy human individuals. Study-wide background: Researchers drew samples from two women and a few men aged 18 to 49.

Every subset had its genomic DNA shared out evenly among several immunoSEQ plates. Method: immunoSEQ multiplex PCR; TCRdb's copy keeps in-frame clones and lacks some. The table shows 2.3 million or so clones, with 90% to 95% occurring only once. The count of this clone is one. The antigen remains undetermined. The CDR3 sequence is 16 residues long. CDR1 and CDR2 from the germline V gene are SGHVS and FNYEAQ. Losses at the gene ends were 4 bases for V and 6 bases for J; bases not matched to a gene: 11. Study-wide points: Compared with clonotypes that all four donors shared, non-shared clonotypes had lower generation probabilities. Sampling used blood alone; tissue repertoires probably differ.

What was sequenced was naive CD4+ T cells from PBMCs. Subset here: CD45RA+ positively selected. This clonotype originated in a man between 18 and 35 years old in good health. Some clones in this sample may be carry-over from other donors' samples. This chain uses TRBV7-6 with TRBJ2-7, with 11 nucleotides matching TRBD2. CDR3 loop: CASSYSTGTSGLEQYF. The CDR3 DNA reads TGTGCCAGCAGCTATAGCACCGGGACTAGCGGCCTCGAGCAGTACTTC.